These 25 T cell receptor beta chains originate from one sample sequenced in a study of early stage breast cancer tumors. Using immunoSEQ multiplex PCR, the repertoire was profiled, and TCRdb retains in-frame clones only, with some absent. The top ten hold around 4.9% of the sample, which has 15,000 or so clones, approximately 84% seen once. The specimen sequenced was normal breast tissue next to the tumor. Receptors originate from a young adult with breast cancer.

The chain carries TRBV19 and TRBJ2-7; 11 nucleotides line up with TRBD1. The trim removed 4 bases at V and 6 bases at J, leaving 8 bases unmatched. The CDR3 sequence is 15 residues long. Germline V lookup: CDR1 LNHDA, CDR2 SQIVND (reference sequence). CDR3 nucleotide sequence: TGTGCCAGTAGTACGCCCGGGACAGGGGGGTTCGAGCAGTACTTC. Amino acid sequence: CASSTPGTGGFEQYF.

The rearrangement joins TRBV7-9 to TRBJ2-5; D may be TRBD1 (6 bases). V was cut by 5 bases and J by 5 bases, with 18 bases left in between. The germline V gene encodes CDR1 SEHNR and CDR2 FQNEAQ (reference sequence). The length of the CDR3 is 15 residues. Here the CDR3 reads CASSTRQDSRETQYF. As DNA, the CDR3 is TGTGCCAGCAGCACAAGACAGGACTCGAGGGAGACCCAGTACTTC.

In its sample, this clone was seen a few times. The chain is built from TRBV4-1 and TRBJ2-7, with unresolved D. Trimming removed 4 bases from V and 0 bases from J, with 16 bases in between. This CDR3 spans 16 amino acids. The germline V gene has CDR1 MGHRA and CDR2 YSYEKL. DNA of the CDR3: TGCGCCAGCAGCCGCGAGGCCGGTCTTATCTCCTACGAGCAGTACTTC. Translation: CASSREAGLISYEQYF.

This clone was counted a single time. This chain connects TRBV7-6 to TRBJ2-7, with D uncertain. Germline assignment: CDR1 SGHVS and CDR2 FNYEAQ. The CDR3 has 12 amino acids. Trimming removed 5 bases from V and 0 bases from J, with 5 bases in between. As DNA, the CDR3 is TGTGCCAGCAGCGATAGCTCCTACGAGCAGTACTTC. Its protein is CASSDSSYEQYF.

The chain uses TRBV11-3 and TRBJ2-2, with 9 positions matching TRBD2. V lost 5 bases, J lost 7 bases, and 5 bases stayed unmatched. This CDR3 has 14 residues. Germline CDR1 SGHNT, CDR2 YENEEA. This CDR3 reads CASSLSGRIGELFF. CDR3 DNA sequence: TGTGCCAGCAGCCTTAGCGGGAGAATCGGGGAGCTGTTTTTT.

The chain joins TRBV29-1 to TRBJ2-1; a possible D gene is TRBD2 (5 bases). The CDR3 runs to 14 residues. CDR1 SQVTM and CDR2 ANQGSEA come from the germline V gene. Deletions cut 6 bases from V and 3 bases from J, with 15 bases between. The CDR3 nucleotides are TGCAGCGTGGGTATGGACGGGGACTACAATGAGCAGTTCTTC. Protein sequence: CSVGMDGDYNEQFF.

The chain combines TRBV5-1 with TRBJ2-6, with 8 bases matching TRBD2. The germline V gene encodes CDR1 SGHRS and CDR2 YFSETQ. There are 17 residues in the CDR3. Germline trimming cut 1 base from V and 0 bases from J; bases unmatched to any gene: 3. In DNA form, the CDR3 reads TGCGCCAGCAGCTTGACTAGCGGCGGCTCTGGGGCCAACGTCCTGACTTTC. It is translated as CASSLTSGGSGANVLTF.

V and J are TRBV18 and TRBJ1-1, with D perhaps TRBD1 (5 bases). CDR1 is KGHSH, CDR2 LQKENI, per germline. V was shortened by 2 bases and J by 0 bases, with 13 bases between the two germline ends. This CDR3 region has 16 residues. CDR3 DNA sequence: TGTGCCAGCTCACCAAGGCAGGAGGGGATGAACACTGAAGCTTTCTTT. It yields the protein CASSPRQEGMNTEAFF.

V gene TRBV11-2 combines with J gene TRBJ2-1; 12 bases fit TRBD2. The CDR3 has 17 residues. V shed 1 base and J 7 bases; nucleotides not matched to a gene: 8. Germline values: CDR1 SGHAT, CDR2 FQNNGV. CDR3 in amino acids: CASSLGFLTSGRNEQFF. The CDR3 nucleotides read TGTGCCAGCAGCTTAGGTTTTTTAACTAGCGGGAGGAATGAGCAGTTCTTC.

The rearrangement joins TRBV19 to TRBJ2-7, with TRBD1 matching over 9 bases. The ends lost 4 bases at V and 9 bases at J; junction bases unmatched: 7. In germline, CDR1 is LNHDA, CDR2 SQIVND (reference sequence). The CDR3 covers 13 residues. CDR3 amino acids: CASSRQGGTWQYF. For the CDR3, the DNA is TGTGCCAGTAGTAGACAGGGGGGGACGTGGCAGTACTTC.

The rearrangement links TRBV4-1 to TRBJ2-5; weak D call: TRBD2 (5 bases). The CDR3 sequence is 11 residues long. Per germline, CDR1 MGHRA and CDR2 YSYEKL. V was trimmed by 4 bases and J by 5 bases, leaving 5 bases between them. CDR3 sequence (DNA): TGCGCCAGCAGCCCGGGGGAGACCCAGTACTTC. It is translated as CASSPGETQYF.

This clone appeared once. The chain links TRBV30 to TRBJ2-7, with a weak D call TRBD2 (7 bases). Germline loops: CDR1 GTSNPN, CDR2 SVGIG (reference sequence). The CDR3 has 14 residues. V lost 3 bases and J 2 bases, leaving 14 bases between the germline ends. This chain's CDR3 is CAWRRGEGAYEQYF. In DNA form, the CDR3 reads TGTGCCTGGAGACGAGGGGAGGGGGCCTACGAGCAGTACTTC.

V gene TRBV7-8 combines with J gene TRBJ1-2; perhaps TRBD1 as D (5 bases). CDR1 and CDR2 from the germline V gene are SGHVS and FQNEAQ. The CDR3 runs 16 residues. Trimming pared 5 bases from V and 2 bases from J, leaving 18 bases between. The CDR3 sequence is CASSRTAGGANYGYTF. CDR3 nucleotides: TGTGCCAGCAGCCGAACGGCCGGCGGGGCCAACTATGGCTACACCTTC.

The chain has TRBV18 and TRBJ1-5; no firm D call. With 3 bases removed from V and 7 bases from J, the gap between germline ends came to 10 bases. Per germline, CDR1 KGHSH and CDR2 LQKENI. The CDR3 covers 13 residues. CDR3 DNA: TGTGCCAGCTCACCGGAAAGCGCCCAGCCCCAGCATTTT. It specifies CASSPESAQPQHF.

This clone was seen just once. The rearrangement joins TRBV6-1 to TRBJ1-5; D uncertain. Trimming pared 8 bases from V and 6 bases from J, leaving 2 bases between. The CDR3 is made up of 9 amino acids. In germline, CDR1 is MNHNS, CDR2 SASEGT. This chain's CDR3 is CASGQPQHF. The CDR3 DNA is TGTGCCAGCGGTCAGCCCCAGCATTTT.

This rearrangement joins TRBV29-1 to TRBJ1-2; weak D call: TRBD1 (5 bases). There are 16 residues in the CDR3. Germline-derived CDR1 and CDR2 are SQVTM and ANQGSEA. Trimming took 1 base from V and 4 from J, leaving 19 bases between them. In DNA form, the CDR3 reads TGCAGCGTTGAAGCAGGCCCATTGGGGCCACTCTATGGCTACACCTTC. Residues: CSVEAGPLGPLYGYTF.

The chain combines TRBV4-2 with TRBJ1-5; D unresolved. The CDR3 has 13 amino acids. The V end was cut by 0 bases, the J end by 7 bases, with 7 bases between. Germline loops: CDR1 LGHNA, CDR2 YNFKEQ. For the CDR3, the DNA is TGTGCCAGCAGCCAAGATCTTTCCCAGCCCCAGCATTTT. The encoded protein is CASSQDLSQPQHF.

The chain recombines TRBV5-1 with TRBJ1-2, with 8 bases that match TRBD1. Unmatched junction bases numbered 12, after V lost 1 base and J lost 4 bases. Germline CDR1 SGHRS, CDR2 YFSETQ. The CDR3 is 17 residues long. In nucleotides, the CDR3 is TGCGCCAGCAGCTTGTTAACTGGACAGGGAACCCGCTATGGCTACACCTTC. Translated, it gives CASSLLTGQGTRYGYTF. Drawing the rest from reference TRBV5-1 and TRBJ1-2, the complete variable domain is KAGVTQTPRYLIKTRGQQVTLSCSPISGHRSVSWYQQTPGQGLQFLFEYFSETQRNKGNFPGRFSGRQFSNSRSEMNVSTLELGDSALYLCASSLLTGQGTRYGYTFGSGTRLTVV.

This clone has a single count. The chain is built from TRBV7-9 and TRBJ2-5, with D possibly called TRBD1 or TRBD2 (5 bases each). CDR1 and CDR2 from the germline V gene are SEHNR and FQNEAQ (reference sequence). Trimming removed 5 bases at V and 4 bases at J, with 14 bases between. The CDR3 contains 14 residues. The CDR3 DNA is TGTGCCAGCAGCATCTCCGGGGCGCGAGAGACCCAGTACTTC. Amino acid sequence: CASSISGARETQYF.

The genes are TRBV7-2 and TRBJ2-2; TRBD2 aligns across 13 bases. The CDR3 extends over 16 amino acids. Germline CDR1 reads SGHTA; CDR2 reads FQGNSA. The J segment lost 8 bases and the V segment lost 0 bases, leaving 3 bases of the junction unmatched. CDR3 nucleotides: TGTGCCAGCAGCTTAGCGCAACTAGCGGGAGGGGGGGAGCTGTTTTTT. Protein: CASSLAQLAGGGELFF.

In its sample, this clone was seen a few times. The chain recombines TRBV10-3 with TRBJ2-2; the D gene is possibly TRBD2 (6 bases). The CDR3 covers 15 residues. V was clipped by 8 bases and J by 3 bases, with 16 bases between them. CDR1 ENHRY and CDR2 SYGVKD come from the germline V gene. This CDR3 reads CAIGRIEWYTGELFF. CDR3 nucleotides: TGTGCCATCGGGAGGATAGAATGGTACACCGGGGAGCTGTTTTTT.

V and J are TRBV7-2 and TRBJ1-3; D is unresolved. V dropped 4 bases and J dropped 1 base, with 11 bases sitting between them. The CDR3 has 15 residues. Germline loops: CDR1 SGHTA, CDR2 FQGNSA. CDR3 region: CASSYSGFSGNTIYF. DNA of the CDR3: TGTGCCAGCAGCTATTCGGGGTTTTCTGGAAACACCATATATTTT.

The rearrangement uses TRBV18 and TRBJ2-1; 7 bases map to TRBD2. The V and J ends lost 0 bases and 4 bases, in that order; junction bases with no gene match: 3. The CDR3 has 15 amino acids. Germline V lookup: CDR1 KGHSH, CDR2 LQKENI. The DNA of the CDR3 is TGTGCCAGCTCACCACCCCCTAGCGGTTACAATGAGCAGTTCTTC. This encodes CASSPPPSGYNEQFF. Based on the CDR3 plus reference TRBV18 and TRBJ2-1, the full variable domain is NAGVMQNPRHLVRRRGQEARLRCSPMKGHSHVYWYRQLPEEGLKFMVYLQKENIIDESGMPKERFSAEFPKEGPSILRIQQVVRGDSAAYFCASSPPPSGYNEQFFGPGTRLTVL.

The chain uses TRBV10-3 and TRBJ2-3; 11 bases line up with TRBD2. Germline V lookup: CDR1 ENHRY, CDR2 SYGVKD. The V segment lost 10 bases and the J segment 5 bases; nucleotides outside the gene matches: 8. The CDR3 contains 14 residues. The CDR3 coding sequence is TGTGCCACCGGGCTAGCGGGAGGTATAGATACGCAGTATTTT. Its translation: CATGLAGGIDTQYF.

The genes are TRBV19 and TRBJ2-7; 11 nucleotides line up with TRBD1. The CDR3 has 13 amino acids. The germline V gene encodes CDR1 LNHDA and CDR2 SQIVND (reference sequence). The trim removed 7 bases at V and 4 bases at J, leaving 3 bases unmatched. The CDR3 DNA sequence: TGTGCCAGTAAGGGGACAGGGGGGTACGAGCAGTACTTC. Translating it yields CASKGTGGYEQYF. Supplemented by reference TRBV19 and TRBJ2-7, the full variable domain reads DGGITQSPKYLFRKEGQNVTLSCEQNLNHDAMYWYRQDPGQGLRLIYYSQIVNDFQKGDIAEGYSVSREKKESFPLTVTSAQKNPTAFYLCASKGTGGYEQYFGPGTRLTVT.